This T cell receptor beta chain derives from a study of cytomegalovirus exposure and HLA in healthy donors. Whole-study findings and limits: A later analysis reportedly found fewer N-insertions in an Asian-associated ancestry cluster than the roughly 680-donor mean. Confirmation was obtained in vitro that a few CMV-associated chains are specific for CMV antigens. In an earlier analysis, most TCR beta V segments were productive about 87% or about 30% of the time. In a later analysis, specific HLA alleles were associated with 16,000 or so TCR beta sequences at a 0.05 false discovery rate.

This clone was counted between two and nine times. Its antigen is still unknown. This PCR relied on a set of 60 Vbeta primers and 13 Jbeta primers. Using immunoSEQ multiplex PCR, the repertoire was profiled, and TCRdb retains in-frame clones only, with some absent. The sample lists 150,000 to 180,000 clones; 60% to 80% were seen once. V shed 0 bases, J shed 8 bases, and the junction held 7 bases outside the gene matches. CDR3 length: 15 residues. Germline V CDR1 and CDR2: SGDLS, YYNGEE. The sequence derives from a man aged 30 to 45 in good health and CMV-seropositive. The V gene is TRBV9, the J gene TRBJ2-3; the match to TRBD2 covers 9 bases. Sequencing was carried out using PBMCs. CDR3: CASSVASGTRSTQYF. The CDR3 DNA is TGTGCCAGCAGCGTAGCTAGCGGGACCCGCTCTACGCAGTATTTT.